This T cell receptor (beta chain) derives from a study of beta chain features in type 1 diabetes. Study at large: Similarity in age, gender and cell yields was seen between patients and healthy donors. Whole-study results and caveats: The analysis here could not establish whether HLA type shapes TCRB rearrangement.

Concerning this clone itself: The antigen remains unidentified.

The collection from each donor was one heparinised blood draw averaging around 0.11 L. Expressed TCRB transcripts got sequenced, as all isolated RNA was reverse transcribed. Produced via immunoSEQ multiplex PCR; TCRdb's table is partial and in-frame only. The repertoire holds a few hundred thousand clones, 9.5% to 11% seen once, with over 0.015% in the top ten. The receptor was isolated from a young woman in good health. The sequencing sample was made of naive CD4+ T cells from blood.

The CDR3 region is CASSASDRYNQPQHF. The CDR3 DNA is TGTGCCAGCAGCGCGTCTGACAGATACAATCAGCCCCAGCATTTT. The gene calls are TRBV7-9 and TRBJ1-5; a possible D gene is TRBD1 (5 bases). The CDR3 has 15 residues. Germline CDR1 reads SEHNR; CDR2 reads FQNEAQ (reference sequence). V gave up 5 bases and J gave up 3 bases, with 14 bases separating them.